This entry is about one TCR beta chain. The antigen remains unidentified. The data originate from a study of T cells after yellow fever vaccination. Findings and limits, study-wide: When the response was secondary, it was weaker but reached its peak faster, day 5 versus 15. Some clonotypes, a small share, were shared between CD4 and CD8 compartments. Clones from primary vaccination mostly reappeared after the booster (less than 98% CD4, roughly 87% CD8).

Germline CDR1 LGHNA, CDR2 YNFKEQ. This CDR3 contains 14 residues. Trimming removed 3 bases from V and 3 bases from J; junction bases left unmatched: 2. Template-switching 5'RACE yielded the TCR cDNA; a universal primer site and UMIs were added in the process. A single record per CDR3 protein comes from TCRdb applying MiXCR to the 5' RACE reads. The table includes 400,000 to 650,000 distinct CDR3 sequences, 20% to 25% detected once. The chain uses TRBV4-2 and TRBJ2-3, with TRBD1 matching over 8 bases. The sequencing here drew on PBMCs, taken around 3 weeks after the first yellow fever vaccination. This TCR was sampled from a man younger than 35 who received the YFV17D yellow fever vaccine. CDR3 DNA sequence: TGTGCCAGCAGCCAGGACAGGGTGACAGATACGCAGTATTTT. This codes for CASSQDRVTDTQYF.